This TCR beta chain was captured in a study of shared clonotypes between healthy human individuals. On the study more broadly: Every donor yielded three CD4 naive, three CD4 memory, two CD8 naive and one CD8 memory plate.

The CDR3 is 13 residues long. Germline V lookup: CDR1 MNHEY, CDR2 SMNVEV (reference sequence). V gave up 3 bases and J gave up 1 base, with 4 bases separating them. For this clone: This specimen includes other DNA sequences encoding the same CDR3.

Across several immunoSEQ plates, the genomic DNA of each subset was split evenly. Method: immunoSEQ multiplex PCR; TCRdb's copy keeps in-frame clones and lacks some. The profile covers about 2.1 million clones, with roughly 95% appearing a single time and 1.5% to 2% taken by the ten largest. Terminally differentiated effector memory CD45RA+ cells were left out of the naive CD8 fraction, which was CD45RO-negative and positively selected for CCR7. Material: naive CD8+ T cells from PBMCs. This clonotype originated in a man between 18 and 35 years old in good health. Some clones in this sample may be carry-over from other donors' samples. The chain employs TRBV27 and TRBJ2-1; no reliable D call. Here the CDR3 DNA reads TGTGCCAGCAGTTTGTCGTCCTACAATGAGCAGTTCTTC. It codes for CASSLSSYNEQFF.